Given below is one TCR beta chain in context. The CDR3 is made up of 14 amino acids. Trimming cost V 7 bases and J 7 bases; bases outside gene matches: 6. The V gene's germline CDR1 is KGHDR and CDR2 SFDVKD. Under the authors' procedure: Estimates of nucleated cell counts were drawn from the amplification of reference gene primers. Generated by immunoSEQ multiplex PCR, the TCRdb table keeps only in-frame clones and is missing some. V and J calls and clone size are those listed in that table; D and trimming were worked out from the DNA. The repertoire holds about 160,000 clones, with around 89% as singletons. The sample comes from a study of blood T cell repertoires in COVID-19. Study-wide context: PBMCs, B-cell-depleted T cells, or T cells provided the cDNA or gDNA that made up the material.

The origin of this receptor is a woman aged 45-65 years who had recovered from COVID-19. The rearrangement links TRBV24-1 to TRBJ1-6; TRBD1 aligns across 7 bases. The sample was PBMCs or T cells enriched from blood (not recorded which). DNA of the CDR3: TGTGCCACCAGGACAGGGTGGGCAAATTCACCCCTCCACTTT. It specifies CATRTGWANSPLHF.